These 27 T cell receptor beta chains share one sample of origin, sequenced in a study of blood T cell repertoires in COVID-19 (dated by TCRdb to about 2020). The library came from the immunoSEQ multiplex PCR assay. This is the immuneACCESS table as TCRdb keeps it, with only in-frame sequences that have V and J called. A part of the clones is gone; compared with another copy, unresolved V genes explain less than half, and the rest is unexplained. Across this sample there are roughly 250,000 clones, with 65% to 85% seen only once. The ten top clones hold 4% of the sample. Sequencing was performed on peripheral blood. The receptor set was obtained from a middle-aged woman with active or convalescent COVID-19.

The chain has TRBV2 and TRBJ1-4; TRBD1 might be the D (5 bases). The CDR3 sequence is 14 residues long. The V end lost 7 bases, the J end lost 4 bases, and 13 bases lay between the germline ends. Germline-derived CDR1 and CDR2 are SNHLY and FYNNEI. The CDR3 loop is CASIRQIFNEKLFF. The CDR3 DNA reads TGTGCCAGCATCCGACAGATCTTTAATGAAAAACTGTTTTTT.

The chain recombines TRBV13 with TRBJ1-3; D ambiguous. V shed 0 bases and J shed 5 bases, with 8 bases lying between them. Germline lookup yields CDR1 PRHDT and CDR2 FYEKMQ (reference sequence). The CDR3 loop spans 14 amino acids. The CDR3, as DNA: TGTGCCAGCAGCTTAGGAATTTTCAGAAACACCATATATTTT. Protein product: CASSLGIFRNTIYF.

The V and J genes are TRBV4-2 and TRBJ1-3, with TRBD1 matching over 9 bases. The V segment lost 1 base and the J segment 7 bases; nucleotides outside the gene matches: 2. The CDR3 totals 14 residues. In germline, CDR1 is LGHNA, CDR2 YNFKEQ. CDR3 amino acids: CASSQGQGVNTIYF. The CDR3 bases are TGTGCCAGCAGCCAAGGACAGGGGGTTAACACCATATATTTT.

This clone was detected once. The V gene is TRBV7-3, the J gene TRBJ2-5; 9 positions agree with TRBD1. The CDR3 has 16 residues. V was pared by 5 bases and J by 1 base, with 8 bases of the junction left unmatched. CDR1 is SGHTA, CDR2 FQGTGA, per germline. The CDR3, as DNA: TGTGCCAGCAGCCCAGGGACAGGGATGACCCAAGAGACCCAGTACTTC. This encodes CASSPGTGMTQETQYF.

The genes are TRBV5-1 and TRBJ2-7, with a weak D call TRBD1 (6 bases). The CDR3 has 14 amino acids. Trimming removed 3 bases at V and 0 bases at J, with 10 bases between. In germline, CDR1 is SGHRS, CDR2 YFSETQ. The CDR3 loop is CASSSQGSSYEQYF. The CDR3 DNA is TGCGCCAGCAGCTCACAGGGTTCCTCCTACGAGCAGTACTTC.

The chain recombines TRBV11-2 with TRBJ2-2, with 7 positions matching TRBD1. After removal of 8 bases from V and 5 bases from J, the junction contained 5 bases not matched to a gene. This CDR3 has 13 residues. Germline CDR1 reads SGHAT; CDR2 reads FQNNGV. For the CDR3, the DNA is TGTGCCAGCGGACAGGACCTAACCGGGGAGCTGTTTTTT. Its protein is CASGQDLTGELFF.

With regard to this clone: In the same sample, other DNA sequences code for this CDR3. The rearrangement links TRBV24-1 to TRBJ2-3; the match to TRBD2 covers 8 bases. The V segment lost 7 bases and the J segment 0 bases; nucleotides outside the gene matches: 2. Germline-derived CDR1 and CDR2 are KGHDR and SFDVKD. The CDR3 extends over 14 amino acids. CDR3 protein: CATSLAGSTDTQYF. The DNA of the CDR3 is TGTGCCACCAGCTTAGCGGGGAGCACAGATACGCAGTATTTT.

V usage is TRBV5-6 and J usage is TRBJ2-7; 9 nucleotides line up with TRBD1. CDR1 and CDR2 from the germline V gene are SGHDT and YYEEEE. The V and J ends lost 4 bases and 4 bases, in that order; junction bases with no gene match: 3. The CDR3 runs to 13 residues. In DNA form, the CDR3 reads TGTGCCAGCAGCGGGGACAGGGCATACGAGCAGTACGTC. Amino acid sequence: CASSGDRAYEQYV.

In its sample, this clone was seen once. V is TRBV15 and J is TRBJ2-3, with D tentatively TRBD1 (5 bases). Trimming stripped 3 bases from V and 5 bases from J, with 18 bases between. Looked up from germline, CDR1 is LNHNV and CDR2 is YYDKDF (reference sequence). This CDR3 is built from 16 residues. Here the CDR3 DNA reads TGTGCCACCAGCAGTCAGGCGGTCCAGGGTCGAGATACGCAGTATTTT. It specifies CATSSQAVQGRDTQYF.

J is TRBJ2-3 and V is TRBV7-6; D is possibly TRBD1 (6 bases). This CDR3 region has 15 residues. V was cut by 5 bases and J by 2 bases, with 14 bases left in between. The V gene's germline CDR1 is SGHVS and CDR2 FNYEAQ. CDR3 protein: CASSLRGHNTDTQYF. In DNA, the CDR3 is TGTGCCAGCAGCCTCAGGGGACACAACACAGATACGCAGTATTTT.

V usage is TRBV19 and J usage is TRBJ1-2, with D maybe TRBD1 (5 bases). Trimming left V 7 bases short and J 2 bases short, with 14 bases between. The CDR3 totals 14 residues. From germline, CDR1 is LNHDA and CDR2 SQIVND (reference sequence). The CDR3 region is CASKVNGQNYGYTF. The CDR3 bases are TGTGCCAGTAAAGTTAATGGACAAAACTATGGCTACACCTTC.

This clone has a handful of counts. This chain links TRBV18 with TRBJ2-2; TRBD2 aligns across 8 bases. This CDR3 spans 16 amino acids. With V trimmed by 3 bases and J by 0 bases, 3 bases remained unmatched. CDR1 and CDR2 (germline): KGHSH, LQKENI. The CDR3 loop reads CASSPTSAANTGELFF. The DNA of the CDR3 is TGTGCCAGCTCACCGACTAGCGCCGCGAACACCGGGGAGCTGTTTTTT.

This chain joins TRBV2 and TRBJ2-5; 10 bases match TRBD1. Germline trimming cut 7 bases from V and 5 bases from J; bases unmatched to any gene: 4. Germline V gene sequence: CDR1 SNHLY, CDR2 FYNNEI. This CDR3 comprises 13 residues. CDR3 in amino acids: CASMRDRGETQYF. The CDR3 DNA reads TGTGCCAGCATGAGGGACAGGGGTGAGACCCAGTACTTC.

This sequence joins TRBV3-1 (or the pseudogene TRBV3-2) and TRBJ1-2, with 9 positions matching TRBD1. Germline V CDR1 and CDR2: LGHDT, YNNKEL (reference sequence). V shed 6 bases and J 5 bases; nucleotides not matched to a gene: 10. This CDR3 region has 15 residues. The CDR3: CASSPSGTGPYGYTF. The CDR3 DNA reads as TGTGCCAGCAGTCCTTCCGGGACAGGGCCTTATGGCTACACCTTC.

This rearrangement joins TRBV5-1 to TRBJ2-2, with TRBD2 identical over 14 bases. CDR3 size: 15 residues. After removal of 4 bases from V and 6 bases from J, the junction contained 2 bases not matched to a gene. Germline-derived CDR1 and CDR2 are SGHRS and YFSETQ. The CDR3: CASSATSGGAGELFF. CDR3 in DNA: TGCGCCAGCAGCGCGACTAGCGGGGGGGCCGGGGAGCTGTTTTTT.

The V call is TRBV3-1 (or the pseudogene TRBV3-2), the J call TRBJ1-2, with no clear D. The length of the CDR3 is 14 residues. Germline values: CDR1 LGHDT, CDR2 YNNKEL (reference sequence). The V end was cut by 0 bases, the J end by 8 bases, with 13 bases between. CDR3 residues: CASSQEQRAGGYTF. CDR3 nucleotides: TGTGCCAGCAGCCAAGAACAGAGGGCAGGAGGCTACACCTTC.

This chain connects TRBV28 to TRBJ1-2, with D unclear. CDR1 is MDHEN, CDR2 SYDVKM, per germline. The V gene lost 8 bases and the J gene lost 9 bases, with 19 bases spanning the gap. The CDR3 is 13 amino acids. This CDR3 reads CASQPRTSTRYTF. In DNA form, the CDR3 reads TGTGCCAGCCAACCCAGGACTTCGACACGCTACACCTTC.

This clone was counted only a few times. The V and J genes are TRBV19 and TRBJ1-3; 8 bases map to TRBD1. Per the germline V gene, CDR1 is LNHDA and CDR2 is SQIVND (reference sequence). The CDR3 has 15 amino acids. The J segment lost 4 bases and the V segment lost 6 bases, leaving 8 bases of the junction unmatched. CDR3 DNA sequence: TGTGCCAGTAGCGGACAGGGAATAGAGGGAAACACCATATATTTT. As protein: CASSGQGIEGNTIYF.

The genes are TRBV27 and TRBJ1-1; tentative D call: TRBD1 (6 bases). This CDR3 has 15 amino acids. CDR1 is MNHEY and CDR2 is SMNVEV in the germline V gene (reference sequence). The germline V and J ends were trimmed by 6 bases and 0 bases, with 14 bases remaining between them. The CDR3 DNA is TGTGCCAGCAGAGTTTCAGGGGTAATGAACACTGAAGCTTTCTTT. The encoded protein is CASRVSGVMNTEAFF.

The DNA for the CDR3 is TGTGCCAGCAGCAAGCGGGGACAGGGGGTACCGAACACTGAAGCTTTCTTT. This codes for CASSKRGQGVPNTEAFF. The chain has TRBV5-6 and TRBJ1-1, with 11 bases matching TRBD1. V shed 4 bases, J shed 1 base, and the junction held 9 bases outside the gene matches. This CDR3 spans 17 amino acids. The germline V gene has CDR1 SGHDT and CDR2 YYEEEE.

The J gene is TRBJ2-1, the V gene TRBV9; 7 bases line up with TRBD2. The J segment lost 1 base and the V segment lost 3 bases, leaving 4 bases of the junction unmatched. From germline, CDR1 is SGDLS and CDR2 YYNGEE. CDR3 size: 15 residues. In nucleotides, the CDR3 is TGTGCCAGCAGCGCCAGCGGGGAGTCCTACAATGAGCAGTTCTTC. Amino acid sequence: CASSASGESYNEQFF.

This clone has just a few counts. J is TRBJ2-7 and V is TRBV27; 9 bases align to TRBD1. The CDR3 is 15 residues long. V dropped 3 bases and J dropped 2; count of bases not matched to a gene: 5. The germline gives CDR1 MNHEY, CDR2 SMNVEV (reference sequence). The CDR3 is CASSFSGTGPYEQYF. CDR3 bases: TGTGCCAGCAGTTTTTCTGGGACAGGGCCCTACGAGCAGTACTTC.

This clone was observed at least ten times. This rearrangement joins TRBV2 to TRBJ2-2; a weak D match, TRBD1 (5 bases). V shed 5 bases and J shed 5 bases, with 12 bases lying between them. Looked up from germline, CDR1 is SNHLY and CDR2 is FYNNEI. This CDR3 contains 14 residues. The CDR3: CASSRNRGTGELFF. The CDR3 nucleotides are TGTGCCAGCAGTCGGAATAGGGGAACCGGGGAGCTGTTTTTT.

CDR3 region: CASRVVGRGNEKLFF. Written as DNA, the CDR3 is TGTGCCAGCAGGGTCGTAGGTCGCGGTAATGAAAAACTGTTTTTT. The chain carries TRBV6-6 and TRBJ1-4; D is unclear. Looked up from germline, CDR1 is MNHNY and CDR2 is SVGAGI (reference sequence). Between the trimmed V and J ends, which lost 6 bases and 4 bases, there was a span of 15 bases. CDR3 length equals 15 residues.

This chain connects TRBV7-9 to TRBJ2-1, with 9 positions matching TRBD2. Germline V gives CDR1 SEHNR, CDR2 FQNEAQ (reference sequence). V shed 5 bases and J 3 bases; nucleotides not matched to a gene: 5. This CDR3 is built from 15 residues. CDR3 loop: CASSPRGGDYNEQFF. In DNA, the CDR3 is TGTGCCAGCAGCCCTCGCGGGGGGGACTACAATGAGCAGTTCTTC.

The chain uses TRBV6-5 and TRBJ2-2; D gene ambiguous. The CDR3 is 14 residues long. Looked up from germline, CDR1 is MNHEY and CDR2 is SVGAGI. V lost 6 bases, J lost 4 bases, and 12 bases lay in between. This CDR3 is CASRDLFGTGELFF. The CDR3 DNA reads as TGTGCCAGCAGAGATCTCTTCGGCACCGGGGAGCTGTTTTTT.

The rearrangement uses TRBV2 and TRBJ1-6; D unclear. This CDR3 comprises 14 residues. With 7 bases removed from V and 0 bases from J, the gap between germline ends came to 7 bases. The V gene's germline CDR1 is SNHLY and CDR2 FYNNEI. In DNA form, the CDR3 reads TGTGCCAGCACCCCTAGCTCCTATAATTCACCCCTCCACTTT. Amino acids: CASTPSSYNSPLHF.